These 10 T cell receptor beta chains came from one sample sequenced in a study of T cell repertoires in cytomegalovirus infection. TCRdb redid the calling of the reads with MiXCR, one entry per CDR3 protein. The sample contains a few hundred thousand distinct CDR3 sequences, approximately 25% of which appear only once. Their cognate antigens are unknown. This sample comprised cultured PBMCs, obtained from culture after CMV antigen stimulation. All receptors derive from a human donor in good health (CMV status not recorded). Some clones in this sample may be carry-over from other donors' samples.

This chain links TRBV3-1 with TRBJ2-2, with 9 positions matching TRBD1. Germline V lookup: CDR1 LGHDT, CDR2 YNNKEL (reference sequence). The CDR3 spans 14 residues. Trimming took 3 bases from V and 13 from J; bases not matched to a gene: 9. The CDR3 loop is CASSQGDRDSGLFF. The CDR3 DNA reads TGTGCCAGCAGCCAGGGGGACAGGGACAGTGGGCTGTTTTTT.

The chain recombines TRBV29-1 with TRBJ1-1; perhaps TRBD1 as D (5 bases). Trimming removed 7 bases at V and 10 bases at J, with 22 bases between. Germline V gene sequence: CDR1 SQVTM, CDR2 ANQGSEA. CDR3 length equals 13 residues. In nucleotides, the CDR3 is TGCAGCGAATTACAGGCGTCCGCGGGTGGAGCTTTCTTT. Its translation: CSELQASAGGAFF.

In this sample, this clonotype turned up many times. The gene calls are TRBV19 and TRBJ2-2; D might be TRBD2 (6 bases). The CDR3 has 17 residues. Trimming cost V 3 bases and J 0 bases, with 14 bases left between them. Germline V gene sequence: CDR1 LNHDA, CDR2 SQIVND (reference sequence). CDR3 DNA: TGTGCCAGTAGTATCTCGGGAGTATCGGCGAACACCGGGGAGCTGTTTTTT. Translating gives CASSISGVSANTGELFF.

CDR3 in amino acids: CASSLGGGANTEAFF. The CDR3 DNA is TGTGCCAGCAGCTTGGGTGGAGGGGCAAACACTGAAGCTTTCTTT. The chain recombines TRBV5-8 with TRBJ1-1; TRBD1 might be the D (5 bases). V was cut by 0 bases and J by 2 bases, with 11 bases left in between. The CDR3 has 15 residues. Germline CDR1 is SGHTS and CDR2 is YDEGEE. The full variable domain, completed using reference TRBV5-8 and TRBJ1-1, is EAGVTQSPTHLIKTRGQQATLRCSPISGHTSVYWYQQALGLGLQFLLWYDEGEERNRGNFPPRFSGRQFPNYSSELNVNALELEDSALYLCASSLGGGANTEAFFGQGTRLTVV.

This clonotype was counted many times. This chain connects TRBV7-2 to TRBJ1-2; a weak D match, TRBD1 (6 bases). CDR1 SGHTA and CDR2 FQGNSA come from the germline V gene. Between the trimmed V and J ends, which lost 1 base and 3 bases, there was a span of 9 bases. CDR3 length: 14 amino acids. The CDR3 is CASSLGAGDYGYTF. CDR3 bases: TGTGCCAGCAGCTTAGGGGCAGGGGACTATGGCTACACCTTC. The whole variable domain, remainder taken from reference TRBV7-2 and TRBJ1-2, is GAGVSQSPSNKVTEKGKDVELRCDPISGHTALYWYRQSLGQGLEFLIYFQGNSAPDKSGLPSDRFSAERTGGSVSTLTIQRTQQEDSAVYLCASSLGAGDYGYTFGSGTRLTVV.

There are many counts of this clonotype. V gene TRBV7-2 combines with J gene TRBJ1-3; tentative D call: TRBD1 (5 bases). In germline, CDR1 is SGHTA, CDR2 FQGNSA. The CDR3 runs 17 residues. Trimming took off 7 bases at V and 0 bases at J, with 19 bases between the two ends. This CDR3 reads CASNNKVGRDSGNTIYF. The CDR3 DNA sequence: TGTGCCAGCAACAACAAGGTGGGACGCGACTCTGGAAACACCATATATTTT.

The rearrangement uses TRBV6-6 and TRBJ1-1; 8 bases align to TRBD1. CDR3 length equals 14 residues. Germline values: CDR1 MNHNY, CDR2 SVGAGI (reference sequence). J was trimmed by 0 bases and V by 6 bases; bases with no gene match: 3. The CDR3 protein is CASREDRVNTEAFF. The CDR3 bases are TGTGCCAGCAGAGAGGACAGGGTGAACACTGAAGCTTTCTTT.

The gene calls are TRBV2 and TRBJ1-5; D call uncertain. CDR3 size: 14 residues. The V end was cut by 11 bases, the J end by 5 bases, with 19 bases between. Germline lookup yields CDR1 SNHLY and CDR2 FYNNEI. CDR3 DNA: TGTGCCGGCTCGGGAGGCAGAACAGATCAGCCCCAGCATTTT. Translation: CAGSGGRTDQPQHF.

In its sample, this clonotype was seen once. This chain joins TRBV19 and TRBJ1-1; a possible D gene is TRBD1 (5 bases). CDR1 is LNHDA and CDR2 is SQIVND in the germline V gene (reference sequence). V lost 7 bases and J 4 bases, leaving 25 bases between the germline ends. The CDR3 is made up of 17 amino acids. The CDR3 is CASTPEPTVGKGTEAFF. CDR3 bases: TGTGCCAGTACCCCTGAACCGACAGTTGGTAAGGGCACTGAAGCTTTCTTT.

Remarks on this clonotype: This may arise from a read error, as a much more abundant clone is one base away. The chain links TRBV7-2 to TRBJ2-1, with TRBD2 matching 8 bases. CDR3 length equals 17 residues. Germline values: CDR1 SGHTA, CDR2 FQGNSA. CDR3 sequence reads: CASSNSGSLSSYDEQFF. The DNA for the CDR3 is TGTGCCAGCAGCAACAGCGGGAGCCTCAGCTCCTACGATGAGCAGTTCTTC.